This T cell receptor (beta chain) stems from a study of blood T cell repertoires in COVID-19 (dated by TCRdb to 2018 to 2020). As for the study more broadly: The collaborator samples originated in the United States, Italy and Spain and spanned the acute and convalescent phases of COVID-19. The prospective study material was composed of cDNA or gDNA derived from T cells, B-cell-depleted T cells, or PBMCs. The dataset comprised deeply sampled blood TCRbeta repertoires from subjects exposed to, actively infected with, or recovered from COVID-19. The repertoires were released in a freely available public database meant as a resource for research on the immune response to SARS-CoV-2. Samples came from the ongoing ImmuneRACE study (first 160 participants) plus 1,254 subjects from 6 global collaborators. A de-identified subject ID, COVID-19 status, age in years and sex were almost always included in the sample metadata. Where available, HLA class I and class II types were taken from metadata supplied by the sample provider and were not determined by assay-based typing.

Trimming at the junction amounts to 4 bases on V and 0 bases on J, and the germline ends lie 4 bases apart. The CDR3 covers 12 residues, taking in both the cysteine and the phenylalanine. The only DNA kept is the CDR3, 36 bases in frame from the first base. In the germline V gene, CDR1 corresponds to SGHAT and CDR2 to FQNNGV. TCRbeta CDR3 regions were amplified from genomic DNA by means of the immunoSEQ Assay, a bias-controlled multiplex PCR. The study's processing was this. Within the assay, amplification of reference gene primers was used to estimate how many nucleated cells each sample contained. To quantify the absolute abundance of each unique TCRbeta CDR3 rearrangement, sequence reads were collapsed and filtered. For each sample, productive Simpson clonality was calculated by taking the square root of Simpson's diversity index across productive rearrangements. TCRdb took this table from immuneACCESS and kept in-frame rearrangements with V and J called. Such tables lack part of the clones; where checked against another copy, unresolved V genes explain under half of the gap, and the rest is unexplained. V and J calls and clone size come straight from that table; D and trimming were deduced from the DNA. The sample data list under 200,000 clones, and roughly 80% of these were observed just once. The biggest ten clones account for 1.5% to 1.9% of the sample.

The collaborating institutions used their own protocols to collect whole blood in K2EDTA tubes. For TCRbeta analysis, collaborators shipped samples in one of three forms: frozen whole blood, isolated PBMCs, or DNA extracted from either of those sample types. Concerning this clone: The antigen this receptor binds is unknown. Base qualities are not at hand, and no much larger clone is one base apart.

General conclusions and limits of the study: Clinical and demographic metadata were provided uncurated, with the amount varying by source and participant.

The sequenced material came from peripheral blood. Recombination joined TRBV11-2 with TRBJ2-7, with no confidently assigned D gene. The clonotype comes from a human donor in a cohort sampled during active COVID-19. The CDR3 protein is CASSSNSYEQYF. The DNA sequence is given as TGTGCCAGCAGCTCTAACTCCTACGAGCAGTACTTC.